This T cell receptor beta chain was profiled in a study of blood T cell repertoires in COVID-19. Some clones are missing from TCRdb's copy, which holds only in-frame ones; the method was immunoSEQ multiplex PCR. Found here are roughly 150,000 clones, roughly 86% of them singletons; the top ten hold around 2.9%. The origin of this receptor is a woman older than 75 with COVID-19, enrolled during active disease. The sequencing sample was made of peripheral blood.

The CDR3: CATSRDMGLPNTGELFF. CDR3 DNA sequence: TGTGCCACCAGCAGAGATATGGGACTACCTAACACCGGGGAGCTGTTTTTT. The chain recombines TRBV15 with TRBJ2-2; the match to TRBD2 covers 7 bases. The CDR3 extends over 17 amino acids. The germline gives CDR1 LNHNV, CDR2 YYDKDF (reference sequence). The V and J ends lost 0 bases and 2 bases, in that order; junction bases with no gene match: 6. Using reference TRBV15 and TRBJ2-2 for the parts outside the CDR3, the full variable domain is DAMVIQNPRYQVTQFGKPVTLSCSQTLNHNVMYWYQQKSSQAPKLLFHYYDKDFNNEADTPDNFQSRRPNTSFCFLDIRSPGLGDTAMYLCATSRDMGLPNTGELFFGEGSRLTVL.